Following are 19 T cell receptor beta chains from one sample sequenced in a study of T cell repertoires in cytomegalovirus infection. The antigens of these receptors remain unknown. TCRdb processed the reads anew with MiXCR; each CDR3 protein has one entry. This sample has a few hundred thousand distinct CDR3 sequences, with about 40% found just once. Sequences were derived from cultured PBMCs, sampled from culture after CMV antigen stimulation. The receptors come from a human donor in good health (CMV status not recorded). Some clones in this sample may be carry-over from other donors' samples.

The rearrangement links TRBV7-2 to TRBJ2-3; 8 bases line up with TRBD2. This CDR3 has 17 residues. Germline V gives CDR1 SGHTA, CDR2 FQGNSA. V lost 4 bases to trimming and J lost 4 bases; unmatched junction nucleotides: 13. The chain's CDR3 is CASSSSAGGGFADTQYF. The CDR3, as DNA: TGTGCCAGCAGCTCCTCGGCGGGCGGGGGGTTTGCAGATACGCAGTATTTT.

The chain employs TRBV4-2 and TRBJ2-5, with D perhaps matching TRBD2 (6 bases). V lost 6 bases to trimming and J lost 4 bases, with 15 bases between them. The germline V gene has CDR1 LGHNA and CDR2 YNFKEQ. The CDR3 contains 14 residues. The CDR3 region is CASRASVFGETQYF. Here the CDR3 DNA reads TGTGCCAGCAGGGCTAGCGTATTCGGAGAGACCCAGTACTTC.

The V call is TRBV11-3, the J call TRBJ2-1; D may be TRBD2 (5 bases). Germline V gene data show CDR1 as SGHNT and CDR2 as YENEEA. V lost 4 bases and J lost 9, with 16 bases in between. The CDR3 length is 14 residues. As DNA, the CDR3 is TGTGCCAGCAGCTCACCTCGGGTCGGAGGTGAGCAGTTCTTC. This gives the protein CASSSPRVGGEQFF.

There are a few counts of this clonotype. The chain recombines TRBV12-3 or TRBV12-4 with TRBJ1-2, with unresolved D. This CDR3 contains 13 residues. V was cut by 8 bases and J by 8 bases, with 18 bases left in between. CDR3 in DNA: TGTGCCAGCCGATCGAGCAGCCGTGGGGGCTACACCTTC. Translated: CASRSSSRGGYTF.

The CDR3 reads CATSEDGYQPQHF. The CDR3 DNA follows: TGTGCCACCAGTGAGGATGGTTATCAGCCCCAGCATTTT. The V call is TRBV24-1, the J call TRBJ1-5; D unclear. This CDR3 is built from 13 residues. The V end lost 4 bases, the J end lost 5 bases, and 8 bases lay between the germline ends. Per germline, CDR1 KGHDR and CDR2 SFDVKD.

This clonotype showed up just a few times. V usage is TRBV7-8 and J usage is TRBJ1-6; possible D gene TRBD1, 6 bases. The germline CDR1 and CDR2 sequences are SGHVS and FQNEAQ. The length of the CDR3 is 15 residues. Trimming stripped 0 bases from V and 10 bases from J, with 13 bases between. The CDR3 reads CASSLAVTGHSPLHF. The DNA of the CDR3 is TGTGCCAGCAGCTTAGCGGTCACAGGGCACTCACCCCTCCACTTT.

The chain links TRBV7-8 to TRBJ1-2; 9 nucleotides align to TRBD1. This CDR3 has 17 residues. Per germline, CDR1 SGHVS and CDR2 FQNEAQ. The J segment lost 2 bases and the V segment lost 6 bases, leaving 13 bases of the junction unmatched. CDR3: CASSLSSGTGLNYGYTF. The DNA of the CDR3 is TGTGCCAGCAGTTTATCGTCCGGGACAGGGTTAAACTATGGCTACACCTTC.

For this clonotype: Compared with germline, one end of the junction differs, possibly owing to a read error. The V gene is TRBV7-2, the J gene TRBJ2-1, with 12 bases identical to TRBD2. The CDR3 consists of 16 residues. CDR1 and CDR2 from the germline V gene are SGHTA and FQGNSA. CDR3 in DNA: TGTGTCAGCAGCTTAGGGCGACTAGCGGGAGCAAATGAGCAGTTCTTC. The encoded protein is CVSSLGRLAGANEQFF. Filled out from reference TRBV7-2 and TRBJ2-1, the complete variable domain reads GAGVSQSPSNKVTEKGKDVELRCDPISGHTALYWYRQSLGQGLEFLIYFQGNSAPDKSGLPSDRFSAERTGGSVSTLTIQRTQQEDSAVYLCVSSLGRLAGANEQFFGPGTRLTVL.

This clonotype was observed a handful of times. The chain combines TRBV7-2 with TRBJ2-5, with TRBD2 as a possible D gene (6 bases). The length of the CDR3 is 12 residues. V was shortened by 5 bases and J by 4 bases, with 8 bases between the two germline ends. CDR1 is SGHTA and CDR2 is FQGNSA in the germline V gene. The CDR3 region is CASSRGTETQYF. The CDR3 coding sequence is TGTGCCAGCAGCCGGGGGACAGAGACCCAGTACTTC.

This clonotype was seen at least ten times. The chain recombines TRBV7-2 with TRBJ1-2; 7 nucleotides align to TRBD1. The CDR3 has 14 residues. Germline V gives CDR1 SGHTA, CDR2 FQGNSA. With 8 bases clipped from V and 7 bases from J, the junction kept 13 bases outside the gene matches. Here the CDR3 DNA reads TGTGCCAGCTCGAGACAGGGTAGCCTATTTGGCTACACCTTC. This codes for CASSRQGSLFGYTF.

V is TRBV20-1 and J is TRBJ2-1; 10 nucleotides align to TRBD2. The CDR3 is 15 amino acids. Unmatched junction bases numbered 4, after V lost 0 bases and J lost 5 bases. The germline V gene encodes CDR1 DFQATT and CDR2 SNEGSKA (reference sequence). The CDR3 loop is CSARDGTSVHNEQFF. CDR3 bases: TGCAGTGCTAGAGATGGGACTAGCGTCCACAATGAGCAGTTCTTC.

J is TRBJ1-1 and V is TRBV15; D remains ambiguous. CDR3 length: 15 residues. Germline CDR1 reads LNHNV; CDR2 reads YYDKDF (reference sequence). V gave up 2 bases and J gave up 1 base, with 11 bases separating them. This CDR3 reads CATSRLVRRNTEAFF. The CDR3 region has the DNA TGTGCCACCAGCAGACTTGTAAGACGGAACACTGAAGCTTTCTTT.

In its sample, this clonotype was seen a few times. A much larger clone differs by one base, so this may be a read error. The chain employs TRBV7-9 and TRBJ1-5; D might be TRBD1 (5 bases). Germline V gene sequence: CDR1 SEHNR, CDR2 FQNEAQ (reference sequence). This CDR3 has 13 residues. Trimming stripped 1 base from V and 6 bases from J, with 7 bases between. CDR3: CASSLEGSQPQHF. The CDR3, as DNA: TGTGCCAGCAGCTTAGAGGGGAGTCAGCCCCAGCATTTT.

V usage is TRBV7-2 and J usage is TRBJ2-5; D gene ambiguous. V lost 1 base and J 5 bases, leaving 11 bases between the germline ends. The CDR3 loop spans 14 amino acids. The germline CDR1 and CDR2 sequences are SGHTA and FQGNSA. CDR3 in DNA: TGTGCCAGCAGCTTAGTAGATTGGGCGGAGACCCAGTACTTC. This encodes CASSLVDWAETQYF.

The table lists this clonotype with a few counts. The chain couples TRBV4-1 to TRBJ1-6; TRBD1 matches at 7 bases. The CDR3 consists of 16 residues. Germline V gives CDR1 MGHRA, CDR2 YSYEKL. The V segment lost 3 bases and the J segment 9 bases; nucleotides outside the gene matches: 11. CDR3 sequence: CASSQLLRGMRSPLHF. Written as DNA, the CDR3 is TGCGCCAGCAGCCAGCTACTCAGGGGGATGCGTTCACCCCTCCACTTT.

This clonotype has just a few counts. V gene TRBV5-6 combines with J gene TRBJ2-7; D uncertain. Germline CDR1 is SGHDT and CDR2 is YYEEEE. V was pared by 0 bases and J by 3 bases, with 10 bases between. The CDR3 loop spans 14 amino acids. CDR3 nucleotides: TGTGCCAGCAGCTTGGGAGGACGGGTCTACGAGCAGTACTTC. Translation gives CASSLGGRVYEQYF.

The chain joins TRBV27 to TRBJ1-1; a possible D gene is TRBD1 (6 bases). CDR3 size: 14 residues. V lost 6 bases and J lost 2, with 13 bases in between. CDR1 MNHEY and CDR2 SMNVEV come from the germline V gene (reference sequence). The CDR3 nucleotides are TGTGCCAGCAGCCTTTTACAGGGAAACACTGAAGCTTTCTTT. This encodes CASSLLQGNTEAFF.

Here the CDR3 reads CASSWHRTGLNTEAFF. CDR3 coding DNA: TGTGCCAGCAGTTGGCACCGGACAGGGCTGAACACTGAAGCTTTCTTT. V is TRBV6-2 or TRBV6-3 and J is TRBJ1-1; 8 bases are shared with TRBD1. Trimming cost V 4 bases and J 0 bases; bases outside gene matches: 7. Germline assignment: CDR1 MNHEY and CDR2 SVGEGT. This CDR3 region has 16 residues.

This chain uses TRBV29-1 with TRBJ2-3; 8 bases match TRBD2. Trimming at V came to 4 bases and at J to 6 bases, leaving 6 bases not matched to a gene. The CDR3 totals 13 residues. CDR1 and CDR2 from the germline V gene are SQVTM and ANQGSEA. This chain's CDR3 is CSVVTGGRDTQYF. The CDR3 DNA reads TGCAGCGTTGTCACAGGCGGGAGGGATACGCAGTATTTT.